Listed here are 8 T cell receptor beta chains from one sample, sequenced in a study of human T cells and chemical hapten exposure. This sample's time point: patch test 1, 2 weeks after DPC sensitization. Treatment indicated: therapeutic diphenylcyclopropenone sensitization with weekly scalp DPC. TCRdb recomputed calls from the RACE reads with MiXCR, one row per CDR3 protein. The sample has 45,000 to 70,000 distinct CDR3 sequences, approximately 8.6% seen once; the top ten hold approximately 12%. The input for sequencing was whole blood, taken in connection with sensitization to the hapten diphenylcyclopropenone (DPC). The origin of the receptors is a woman between 35 and 50 years old with alopecia areata. Some clones in this sample may be carry-over from other donors' samples.

J is TRBJ1-6 and V is TRBV5-1; 7 bases are shared with TRBD1. In germline, CDR1 is SGHRS, CDR2 YFSETQ. The V gene end was trimmed by 0 bases and the J gene end by 9 bases; junction bases not matched to a gene: 3. The CDR3 loop spans 14 amino acids. The DNA for the CDR3 is TGCGCCAGCAGCTTGGGACAGGGAAGTTCACCCCTCCACTTT. Amino acid sequence: CASSLGQGSSPLHF.

This clonotype was detected many times. The rearrangement links TRBV2 to TRBJ2-3, with D unresolved. Germline V lookup: CDR1 SNHLY, CDR2 FYNNEI. This CDR3 region has 13 residues. Trimming left V 7 bases short and J 1 base short, with 9 bases between. CDR3 sequence reads: CASNPVGTDTQYF. The CDR3 nucleotides read TGTGCCAGCAACCCAGTGGGCACAGATACGCAGTATTTT.

This clonotype was detected many times. This chain uses TRBV6-2 or TRBV6-3 with TRBJ2-7; no reliable D call. CDR1 is MNHEY and CDR2 is SVGEGT in the germline V gene. The V and J ends lost 0 bases and 2 bases respectively, with 5 bases between them. There are 13 residues in the CDR3. The CDR3, as DNA: TGTGCCAGCAGTTACTCTGGGCCCTACGAGCAGTACTTC. It translates to CASSYSGPYEQYF.

This clonotype was counted ten times or more. The gene calls are TRBV7-8 and TRBJ2-1, with 9 bases aligning to TRBD1. CDR3 length: 15 residues. V dropped 5 bases and J dropped 6; count of bases not matched to a gene: 8. The germline CDR1 and CDR2 sequences are SGHVS and FQNEAQ. The CDR3 region has the DNA TGTGCCAGCAGCCAGACAGGGGGGGTAAGCAATGAGCAGTTCTTC. Translation: CASSQTGGVSNEQFF.

In its sample, this clonotype was seen many times. CDR3 bases: TGTGCCAGCAGTGAAGCGCTGATGACAGGTCAGCCCCAGCATTTT. Translating it yields CASSEALMTGQPQHF. The rearrangement links TRBV2 to TRBJ1-5; possibly TRBD1 for D (6 bases). The CDR3 has 15 residues. V lost 0 bases, J lost 6 bases, and 12 bases lay in between. Germline CDR1 is SNHLY and CDR2 is FYNNEI.

This clonotype was detected many times. V usage is TRBV6-2 or TRBV6-3 and J usage is TRBJ1-1, with D uncertain. The germline V and J ends were trimmed by 1 base and 1 base, with 13 bases remaining between them. The CDR3 is 16 amino acids. From germline, CDR1 is MNHEY and CDR2 SVGEGT. The CDR3 here is CASSYWRGESNTEAFF. DNA for the CDR3: TGTGCCAGCAGTTACTGGCGCGGGGAATCGAACACTGAAGCTTTCTTT.

The sample holds a few counts of this clonotype. J is TRBJ1-1 and V is TRBV6-2 or TRBV6-3; D may be TRBD1 (6 bases). In germline, CDR1 is MNHEY, CDR2 SVGEGT. The germline V and J ends were trimmed by 6 bases and 2 bases, with 7 bases remaining between them. This CDR3 region has 12 residues. The CDR3 protein is CASRDSNTEAFF. Here the CDR3 DNA reads TGTGCCAGCAGGGACAGTAACACTGAAGCTTTCTTT.

The sample holds many counts of this clonotype. The chain carries TRBV25-1 and TRBJ2-1; tentatively, D is TRBD2 (6 bases). CDR1 is MGHDK and CDR2 is SYGVNS in the germline V gene. V lost 2 bases and J lost 5, with 13 bases in between. The CDR3 consists of 15 residues. The DNA of the CDR3 is TGTGCCAGCAGTGAAAGTGCGGAGGGAGACAATGAGCAGTTCTTC. As protein: CASSESAEGDNEQFF.